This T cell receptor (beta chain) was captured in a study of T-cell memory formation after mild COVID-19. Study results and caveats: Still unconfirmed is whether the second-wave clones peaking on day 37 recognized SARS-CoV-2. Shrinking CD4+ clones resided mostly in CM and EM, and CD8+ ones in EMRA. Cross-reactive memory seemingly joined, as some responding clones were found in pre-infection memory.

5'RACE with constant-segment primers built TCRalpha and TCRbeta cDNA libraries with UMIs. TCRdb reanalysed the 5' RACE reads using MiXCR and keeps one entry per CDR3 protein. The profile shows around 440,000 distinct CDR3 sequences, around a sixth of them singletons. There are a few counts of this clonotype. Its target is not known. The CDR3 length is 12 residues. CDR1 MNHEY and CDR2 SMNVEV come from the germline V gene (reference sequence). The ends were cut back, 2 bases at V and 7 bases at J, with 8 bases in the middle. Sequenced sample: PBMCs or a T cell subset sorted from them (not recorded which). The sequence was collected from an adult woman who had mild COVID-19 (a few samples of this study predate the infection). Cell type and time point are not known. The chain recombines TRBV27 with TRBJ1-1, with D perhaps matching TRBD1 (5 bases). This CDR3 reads CASSLRGSEAFF. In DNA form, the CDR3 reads TGTGCCAGCAGTTTACGGGGCAGTGAAGCTTTCTTT.